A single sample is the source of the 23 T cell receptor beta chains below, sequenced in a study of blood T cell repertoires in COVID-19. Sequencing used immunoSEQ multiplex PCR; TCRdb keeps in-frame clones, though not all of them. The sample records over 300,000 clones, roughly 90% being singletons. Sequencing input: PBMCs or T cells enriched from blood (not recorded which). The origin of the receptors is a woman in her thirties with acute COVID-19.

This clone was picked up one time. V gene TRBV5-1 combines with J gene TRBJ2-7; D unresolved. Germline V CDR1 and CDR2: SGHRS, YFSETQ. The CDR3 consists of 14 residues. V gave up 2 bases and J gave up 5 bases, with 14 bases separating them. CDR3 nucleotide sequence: TGCGCCAGCAGCTTACGAACAGCAGACGACGAGCAGTACTTC. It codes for CASSLRTADDEQYF.

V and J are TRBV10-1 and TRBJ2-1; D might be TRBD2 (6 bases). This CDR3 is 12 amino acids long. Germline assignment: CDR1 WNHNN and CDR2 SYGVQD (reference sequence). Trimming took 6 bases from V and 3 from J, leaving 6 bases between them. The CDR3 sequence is CASSGSYNEQFF. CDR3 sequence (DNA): TGCGCCAGCAGCGGGAGCTACAATGAGCAGTTCTTC.

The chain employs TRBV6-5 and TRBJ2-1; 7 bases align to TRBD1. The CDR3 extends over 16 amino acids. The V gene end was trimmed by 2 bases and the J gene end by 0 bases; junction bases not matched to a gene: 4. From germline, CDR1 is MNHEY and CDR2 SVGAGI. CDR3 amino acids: CASSYGDRSSYNEQFF. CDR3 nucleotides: TGTGCCAGCAGTTACGGGGACAGAAGCTCCTACAATGAGCAGTTCTTC.

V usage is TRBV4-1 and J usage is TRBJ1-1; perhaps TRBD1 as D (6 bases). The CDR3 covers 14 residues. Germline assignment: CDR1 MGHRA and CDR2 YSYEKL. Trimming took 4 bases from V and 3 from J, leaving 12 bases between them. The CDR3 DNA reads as TGCGCCAGCAGCCGTGCTCAGGGGCACACTGAAGCTTTCTTT. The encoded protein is CASSRAQGHTEAFF.

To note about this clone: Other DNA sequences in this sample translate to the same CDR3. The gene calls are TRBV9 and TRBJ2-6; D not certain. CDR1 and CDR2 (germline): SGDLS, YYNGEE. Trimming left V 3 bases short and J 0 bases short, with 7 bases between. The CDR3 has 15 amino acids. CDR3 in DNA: TGTGCCAGCAGCGCCGGTAGCTCTGGGGCCAACGTCCTGACTTTC. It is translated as CASSAGSSGANVLTF.

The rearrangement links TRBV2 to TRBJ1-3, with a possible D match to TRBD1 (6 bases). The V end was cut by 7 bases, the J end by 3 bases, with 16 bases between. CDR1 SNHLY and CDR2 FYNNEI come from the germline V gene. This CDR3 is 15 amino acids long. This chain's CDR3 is CASTATGLGGNTIYF. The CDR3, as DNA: TGTGCCAGCACTGCCACAGGGCTGGGTGGAAACACCATATATTTT.

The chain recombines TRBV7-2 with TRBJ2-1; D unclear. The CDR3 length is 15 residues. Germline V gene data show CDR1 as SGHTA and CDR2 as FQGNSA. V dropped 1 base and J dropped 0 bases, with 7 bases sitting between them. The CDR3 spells CASSLGRFSYNEQFF. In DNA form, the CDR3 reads TGTGCCAGCAGCTTAGGGCGGTTCTCCTACAATGAGCAGTTCTTC. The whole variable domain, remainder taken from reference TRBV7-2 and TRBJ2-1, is GAGVSQSPSNKVTEKGKDVELRCDPISGHTALYWYRQSLGQGLEFLIYFQGNSAPDKSGLPSDRFSAERTGGSVSTLTIQRTQQEDSAVYLCASSLGRFSYNEQFFGPGTRLTVL.

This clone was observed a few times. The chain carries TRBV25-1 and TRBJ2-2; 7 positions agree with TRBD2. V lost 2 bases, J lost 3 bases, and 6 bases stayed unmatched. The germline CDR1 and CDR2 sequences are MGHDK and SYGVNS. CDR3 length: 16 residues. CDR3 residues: CASSEIGGTYTGELFF. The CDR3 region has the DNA TGTGCCAGCAGTGAAATCGGGGGGACCTACACCGGGGAGCTGTTTTTT.

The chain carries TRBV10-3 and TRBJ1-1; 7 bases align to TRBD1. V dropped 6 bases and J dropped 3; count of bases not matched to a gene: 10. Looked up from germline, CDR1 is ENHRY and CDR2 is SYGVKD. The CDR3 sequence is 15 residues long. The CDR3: CAIRGATGLDTEAFF. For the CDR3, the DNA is TGTGCCATCAGAGGGGCGACAGGGTTGGACACTGAAGCTTTCTTT.

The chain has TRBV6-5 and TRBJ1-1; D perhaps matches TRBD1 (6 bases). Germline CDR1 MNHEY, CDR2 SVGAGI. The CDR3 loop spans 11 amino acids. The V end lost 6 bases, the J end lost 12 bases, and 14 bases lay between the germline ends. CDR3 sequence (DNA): TGTGCCAGCAGACAAGACAGGAGGTCTTTCTTT. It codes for CASRQDRRSFF.

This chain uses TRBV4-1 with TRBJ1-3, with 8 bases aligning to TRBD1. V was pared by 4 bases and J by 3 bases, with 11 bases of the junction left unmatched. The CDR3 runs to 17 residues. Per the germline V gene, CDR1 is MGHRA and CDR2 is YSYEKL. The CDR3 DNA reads TGCGCCAGCAGCCGGATCTCTACCGGGACAGGTGGAAACACCATATATTTT. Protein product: CASSRISTGTGGNTIYF.

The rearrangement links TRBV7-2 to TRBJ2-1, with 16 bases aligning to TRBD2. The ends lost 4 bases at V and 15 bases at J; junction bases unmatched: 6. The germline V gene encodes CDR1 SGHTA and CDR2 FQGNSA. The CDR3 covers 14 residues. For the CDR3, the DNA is TGTGCCAGCAGCTCACCCGGGACTAGCGGGGGGGGGTTCTTC. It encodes CASSSPGTSGGGFF.

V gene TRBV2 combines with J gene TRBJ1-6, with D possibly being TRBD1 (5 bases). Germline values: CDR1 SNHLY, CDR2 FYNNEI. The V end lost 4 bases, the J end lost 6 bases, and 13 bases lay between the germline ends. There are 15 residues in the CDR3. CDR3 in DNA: TGTGCCAGCAGTGGGGGGGGAGGGATTAATTCACCCCTCCACTTT. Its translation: CASSGGGGINSPLHF.

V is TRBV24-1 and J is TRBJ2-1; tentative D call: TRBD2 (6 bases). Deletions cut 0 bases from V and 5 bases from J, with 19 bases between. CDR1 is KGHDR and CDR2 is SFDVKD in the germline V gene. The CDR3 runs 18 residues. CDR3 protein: CATSDLRGGVGLDNEQFF. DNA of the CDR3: TGTGCCACCAGTGATTTGAGGGGAGGCGTGGGATTGGACAATGAGCAGTTCTTC.

The CDR3 DNA sequence: TGTGCCAGCTATGACAGGGTGGTTGGAACTGAAGCTTTCTTT. Protein sequence: CASYDRVVGTEAFF. The chain couples TRBV19 to TRBJ1-1; TRBD1 agrees at 7 bases. The CDR3 has 14 residues. The ends lost 9 bases at V and 5 bases at J; junction bases unmatched: 12. Per the germline V gene, CDR1 is LNHDA and CDR2 is SQIVND (reference sequence).

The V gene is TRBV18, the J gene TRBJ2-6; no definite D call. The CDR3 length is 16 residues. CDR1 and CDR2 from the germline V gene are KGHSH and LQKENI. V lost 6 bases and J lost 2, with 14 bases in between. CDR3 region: CASSPLVQTGANVLTF. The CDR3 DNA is TGTGCCAGCTCCCCATTGGTTCAGACTGGGGCCAACGTCCTGACTTTC.

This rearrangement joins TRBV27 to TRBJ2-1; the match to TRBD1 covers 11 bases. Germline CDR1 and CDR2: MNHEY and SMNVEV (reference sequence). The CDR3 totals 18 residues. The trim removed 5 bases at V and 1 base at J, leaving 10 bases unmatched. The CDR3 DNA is TGTGCCAGCAGTGCGCGGGACAGGGGGTCAAGGTCCTACAATGAGCAGTTCTTC. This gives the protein CASSARDRGSRSYNEQFF.

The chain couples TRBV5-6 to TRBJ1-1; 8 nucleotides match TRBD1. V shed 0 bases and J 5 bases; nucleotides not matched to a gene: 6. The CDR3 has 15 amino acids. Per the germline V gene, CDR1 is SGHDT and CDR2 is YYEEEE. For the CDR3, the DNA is TGTGCCAGCAGCTTGGACAGGGGGAAGTGGACTGAAGCTTTCTTT. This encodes CASSLDRGKWTEAFF.

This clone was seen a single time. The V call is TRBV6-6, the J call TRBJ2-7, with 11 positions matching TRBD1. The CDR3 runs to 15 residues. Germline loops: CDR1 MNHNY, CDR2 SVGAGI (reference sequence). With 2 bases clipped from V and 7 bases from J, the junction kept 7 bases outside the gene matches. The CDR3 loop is CASSYPDRGQREQYF. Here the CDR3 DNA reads TGTGCCAGCAGTTACCCGGACAGGGGGCAACGGGAGCAGTACTTC.

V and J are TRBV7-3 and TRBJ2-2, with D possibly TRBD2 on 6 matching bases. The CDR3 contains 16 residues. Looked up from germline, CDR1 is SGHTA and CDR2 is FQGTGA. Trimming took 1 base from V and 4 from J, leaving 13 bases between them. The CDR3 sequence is CASSLRAGLGTGELFF. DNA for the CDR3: TGTGCCAGCAGCTTAAGGGCGGGGTTGGGCACCGGGGAGCTGTTTTTT.

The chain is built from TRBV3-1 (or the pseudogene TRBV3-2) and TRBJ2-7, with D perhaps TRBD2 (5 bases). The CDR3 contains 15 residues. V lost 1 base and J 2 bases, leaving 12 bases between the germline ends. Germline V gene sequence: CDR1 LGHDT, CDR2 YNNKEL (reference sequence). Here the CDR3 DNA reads TGTGCCAGCAGCCAAGGTGGCGGGCAACCCTACGAGCAGTACTTC. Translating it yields CASSQGGGQPYEQYF.

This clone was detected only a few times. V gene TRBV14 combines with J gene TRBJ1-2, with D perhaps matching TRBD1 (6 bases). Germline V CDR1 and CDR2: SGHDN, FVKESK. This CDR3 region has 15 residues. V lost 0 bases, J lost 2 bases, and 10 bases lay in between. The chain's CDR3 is CASSQDYRANYGYTF. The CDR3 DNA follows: TGTGCCAGCAGCCAAGATTACAGGGCCAACTATGGCTACACCTTC.

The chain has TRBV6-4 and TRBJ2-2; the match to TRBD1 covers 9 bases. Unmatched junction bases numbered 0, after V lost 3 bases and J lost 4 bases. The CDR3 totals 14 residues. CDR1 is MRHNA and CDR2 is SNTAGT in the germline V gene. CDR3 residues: CASSEQGATGELFF. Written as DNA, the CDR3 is TGTGCCAGCAGTGAACAGGGGGCCACCGGGGAGCTGTTTTTT.